The next 29 T cell receptor beta chains were all read from a single sample in a study of vaccination effects on CD4 cells after COVID-19. Clones were read by immunoSEQ multiplex PCR, and TCRdb kept only the in-frame ones, dropping some. The repertoire holds 35,000 to 55,000 clones, with approximately 70% as singletons. Having been cultured for less than 12 days, the cells underwent CD4+ T cell isolation. Participants were given two doses of BNT162b2 or mRNA-1273 vaccine. What these receptors recognize is not known. The sample here was CD4+ T cells from PBMCs cultured without peptide, taken after COVID-19 vaccination. These TCRs come from a human donor who received a COVID-19 vaccine.

This chain uses TRBV20-1 with TRBJ1-1; D call uncertain. V gave up 4 bases and J gave up 1 base, with 4 bases separating them. Germline values: CDR1 DFQATT, CDR2 SNEGSKA (reference sequence). This CDR3 has 11 amino acids. The CDR3 DNA follows: TGCAGTGCTACAGGGAACACTGAAGCTTTCTTT. It codes for CSATGNTEAFF.

V is TRBV6-4 and J is TRBJ2-6; D is unresolved. Germline values: CDR1 MRHNA, CDR2 SNTAGT. Trimming pared 6 bases from V and 0 bases from J, leaving 9 bases between. The CDR3 has 15 residues. The CDR3 is CASSAAPSGANVLTF. CDR3 nucleotide sequence: TGTGCCAGCAGCGCCGCTCCCTCTGGGGCCAACGTCCTGACTTTC.

This clone appeared a few times. The chain is built from TRBV12-3 or TRBV12-4 and TRBJ1-1, with D hard to call. The CDR3 loop spans 13 amino acids. V was trimmed by 2 bases and J by 10 bases, leaving 14 bases between them. The CDR3 loop reads CASSLYSQTTAFF. CDR3 DNA sequence: TGTGCCAGCAGTTTATACTCGCAGACGACAGCTTTCTTT.

V gene TRBV3-1 (or the pseudogene TRBV3-2) combines with J gene TRBJ2-7; 10 bases agree with TRBD2. Losses at the gene ends were 4 bases for V and 0 bases for J; bases not matched to a gene: 3. Germline-derived CDR1 and CDR2 are LGHDT and YNNKEL (reference sequence). The length of the CDR3 is 15 residues. The DNA for the CDR3 is TGTGCCAGCAGCCCTGCTAGCGGGGGCTCCTACGAGCAGTACTTC. Encoded protein: CASSPASGGSYEQYF.

The CDR3 DNA reads as TGTGCCAGCAGCGTAAAGGAGGGGGACAGGGAATCTAAGTACACCGGGGAGCTGTTTTTT. It specifies CASSVKEGDRESKYTGELFF. V usage is TRBV21-1 and J usage is TRBJ2-2; whether TRBD1, the table's D call, matches the DNA was not checked. TRBV21-1 is flagged as a pseudogene. This CDR3 region has 20 residues.

This chain uses TRBV29-1 with TRBJ2-7, with 15 bases identical to TRBD2. CDR3 length equals 14 residues. After removal of 4 bases from V and 6 bases from J, the junction contained 4 bases not matched to a gene. Germline lookup yields CDR1 SQVTM and CDR2 ANQGSEA. This CDR3 reads CSVGTSGGAIEQYF. In DNA, the CDR3 is TGCAGCGTTGGGACTAGCGGGGGGGCGATCGAGCAGTACTTC.

This clone has a handful of counts. V and J are TRBV27 and TRBJ2-2; D call uncertain. Germline V gives CDR1 MNHEY, CDR2 SMNVEV (reference sequence). This CDR3 is 12 amino acids long. V lost 6 bases, J lost 5 bases, and 7 bases lay in between. This CDR3 reads CASSSLTGELFF. The CDR3 coding sequence is TGTGCCAGCAGCTCTCTAACCGGGGAGCTGTTTTTT.

This chain connects TRBV10-3 to TRBJ1-2, with TRBD1 identical over 8 bases. The V gene's germline CDR1 is ENHRY and CDR2 SYGVKD. V shed 9 bases, J shed 4 bases, and the junction held 4 bases outside the gene matches. This CDR3 contains 12 residues. CDR3 protein: CAIGDRTYGYTF. The CDR3 DNA reads TGTGCCATTGGGGACAGGACCTATGGCTACACCTTC.

The chain joins TRBV2 to TRBJ1-4; TRBD1 matches 7 bases. The CDR3 is 15 amino acids. V shed 4 bases, J shed 4 bases, and the junction held 6 bases outside the gene matches. The germline V gene has CDR1 SNHLY and CDR2 FYNNEI. CDR3 sequence reads: CASSVQGQSNEKLFF. CDR3 nucleotide sequence: TGTGCCAGCAGTGTTCAGGGACAGAGTAATGAAAAACTGTTTTTT.

The chain recombines TRBV2 with TRBJ1-2; D gene uncertain. Trimming took off 1 base at V and 3 bases at J, with 9 bases between the two ends. The CDR3 contains 14 residues. From germline, CDR1 is SNHLY and CDR2 FYNNEI. In nucleotides, the CDR3 is TGTGCCAGCAGTGAAGGGTCTATATACTATGGCTACACCTTC. Encoded protein: CASSEGSIYYGYTF.

The chain joins TRBV18 to TRBJ1-1; D perhaps matches TRBD1 (6 bases). Germline CDR1 and CDR2: KGHSH and LQKENI. Deletions cut 4 bases from V and 5 bases from J, with 11 bases between. The CDR3 runs 13 residues. The CDR3 sequence is CASSLRTDTEAFF. The CDR3 region has the DNA TGTGCCAGCTCACTGCGGACAGATACTGAAGCTTTCTTT.

The J gene is TRBJ1-2, the V gene TRBV12-3 or TRBV12-4; TRBD1 aligns across 9 bases. The CDR3 contains 13 residues. With 1 base clipped from V and 8 bases from J, the junction kept 2 bases outside the gene matches. The CDR3 here is CASSLGQGGGYTF. CDR3 bases: TGTGCCAGCAGTTTAGGACAGGGGGGAGGCTACACCTTC.

This clone was observed a single time. This chain connects TRBV18 to TRBJ2-1; D not certain. The CDR3 has 13 residues. The germline gives CDR1 KGHSH, CDR2 LQKENI. V lost 1 base and J 5 bases, leaving 6 bases between the germline ends. CDR3: CASSPRLDNEQFF. The DNA for the CDR3 is TGTGCCAGCTCACCACGCTTAGACAATGAGCAGTTCTTC.

This clone was detected only once. The chain carries TRBV12-3 or TRBV12-4 and TRBJ2-5; D is undetermined. CDR3 length equals 13 residues. Trimming shortened V by 10 bases and J by 2 bases, and 14 bases separated the two germline ends. This chain's CDR3 is CATRRAEQETQYF. Here the CDR3 DNA reads TGTGCCACCCGACGGGCAGAACAAGAGACCCAGTACTTC.

J is TRBJ1-2 and V is TRBV25-1; 10 bases map to TRBD1. Germline CDR1 and CDR2: MGHDK and SYGVNS. The CDR3 is made up of 13 amino acids. Trimming removed 8 bases from V and 6 bases from J; junction bases left unmatched: 6. CDR3 DNA: TGTGCCAGCGTCCCGGGACAGGGGAATGGCTACACCTTC. Protein: CASVPGQGNGYTF.

The chain is built from TRBV25-1 and TRBJ1-6; 9 positions agree with TRBD1. The trim removed 0 bases at V and 9 bases at J, leaving 3 bases unmatched. Germline V gene sequence: CDR1 MGHDK, CDR2 SYGVNS. This CDR3 spans 15 amino acids. The CDR3 sequence: CASSEYTGGTSPLHF. The CDR3 DNA reads TGTGCCAGCAGTGAATATACAGGGGGCACTTCACCCCTCCACTTT.

This clone has a single count. J is TRBJ2-5 and V is TRBV11-2; tentatively, D is TRBD1 or TRBD2 (6 bases each). Trimming removed 2 bases at V and 4 bases at J, with 14 bases between. From germline, CDR1 is SGHAT and CDR2 FQNNGV. This CDR3 region has 15 residues. CDR3 nucleotide sequence: TGTGCCAGCAGCTTAATCGGGGGCCCTCTAGAGACCCAGTACTTC. The encoded protein is CASSLIGGPLETQYF.

This clone was seen a handful of times. This chain uses TRBV5-4 with TRBJ2-7; 11 bases agree with TRBD1. Germline CDR1 SGHNT, CDR2 YYREEE (reference sequence). V was clipped by 3 bases and J by 2 bases; unmatched bases: 4. The CDR3 runs 15 residues. CDR3 residues: CASSWDRGEAYEQYF. In DNA form, the CDR3 reads TGTGCCAGCAGCTGGGACAGGGGGGAAGCCTACGAGCAGTACTTC.

V is TRBV5-1 and J is TRBJ1-1; TRBD1 aligns across 9 bases. The J segment lost 3 bases and the V segment lost 4 bases, leaving 4 bases of the junction unmatched. The CDR3 contains 14 residues. CDR1 and CDR2 (germline): SGHRS, YFSETQ. The DNA of the CDR3 is TGCGCCAGCAGCATACAGGGGGCGGACACTGAAGCTTTCTTT. Amino acid sequence: CASSIQGADTEAFF.

J is TRBJ2-4 and V is TRBV11-2; 7 nucleotides line up with TRBD2. This CDR3 contains 16 residues. V lost 1 base and J lost 0; bases outside the gene matches: 3. The germline CDR1 and CDR2 sequences are SGHAT and FQNNGV. CDR3 sequence reads: CASSLGLAVAKNIQYF. In nucleotides, the CDR3 is TGTGCCAGCAGCTTAGGGCTAGCGGTAGCCAAAAACATTCAGTACTTC.

This clone was observed a handful of times. The chain recombines TRBV5-1 with TRBJ2-2; 8 positions match TRBD2. The junction had 9 bases not matched to a gene; V was cut back by 5 bases and J by 0 bases. Germline V gene sequence: CDR1 SGHRS, CDR2 YFSETQ. This CDR3 has 17 residues. CDR3 protein: CASSPRPGLANTGELFF. CDR3 DNA: TGCGCCAGCAGTCCGAGGCCGGGACTAGCGAACACCGGGGAGCTGTTTTTT.

This chain connects TRBV5-5 to TRBJ2-5; D is possibly TRBD1 or TRBD2 (5 bases each). CDR3 length: 16 amino acids. The V gene's germline CDR1 is SGHKS and CDR2 YYEKEE (reference sequence). Trimming removed 0 bases from V and 4 bases from J, with 16 bases in between. CDR3 sequence (DNA): TGTGCCAGCAGCTTGGTTTTTGGGGGTGGAGGAGAGACCCAGTACTTC. Translation gives CASSLVFGGGGETQYF.

The CDR3 DNA follows: TGTGCCAGCAGCTTAGATCGGGTCGAGGGTACGCAGTATTTT. It encodes CASSLDRVEGTQYF. The chain is built from TRBV11-2 and TRBJ2-3; a possible D gene is TRBD2 (5 bases). Per the germline V gene, CDR1 is SGHAT and CDR2 is FQNNGV. V lost 0 bases, J lost 8 bases, and 12 bases lay in between. CDR3 size: 14 residues. Full variable domain (outside the CDR3, taken from reference TRBV11-2 and TRBJ2-3): EAGVAQSPRYKIIEKRQSVAFWCNPISGHATLYWYQQILGQGPKLLIQFQNNGVVDDSQLPKDRFSAERLKGVDSTLKIQPAKLEDSAVYLCASSLDRVEGTQYFGPGTRLTVL.

This clone was detected a few times. The chain combines TRBV5-3 with TRBJ1-1, with D hard to call. TRBV5-3 is identified as an open reading frame with a role that is uncertain. The CDR3 totals 14 residues. The V gene lost 0 bases and the J gene lost 1 base, with 7 bases spanning the gap. The CDR3 loop is CARSLVSPNTEAFF. For the CDR3, the DNA is TGTGCCAGAAGCTTGGTGTCACCGAACACTGAAGCTTTCTTT.

V gene TRBV18 combines with J gene TRBJ2-2; D may be TRBD1 (5 bases). Looked up from germline, CDR1 is KGHSH and CDR2 is LQKENI. The V end lost 4 bases, the J end lost 1 base, and 13 bases lay between the germline ends. This CDR3 has 16 amino acids. The CDR3 DNA sequence: TGTGCCAGCTCACTACAGGACCCCCGGAACACCGGGGAGCTGTTTTTT. Amino acids: CASSLQDPRNTGELFF.

The chain links TRBV5-4 to TRBJ1-2, with 9 bases that match TRBD1. V lost 4 bases and J lost 7; bases outside the gene matches: 14. The germline gives CDR1 SGHNT, CDR2 YYREEE (reference sequence). CDR3 length: 16 amino acids. The CDR3 DNA sequence: TGTGCCAGCAGCCCGGATTATAGACAGGGGGAAACTGGCTACACCTTC. This codes for CASSPDYRQGETGYTF.

The chain employs TRBV29-1 and TRBJ2-3; possibly TRBD2 for D (6 bases). Trimming took off 2 bases at V and 3 bases at J, with 21 bases between the two ends. Germline assignment: CDR1 SQVTM and CDR2 ANQGSEA. The CDR3 contains 17 residues. CDR3 residues: CSVENPFAGRRTDTQYF. Written as DNA, the CDR3 is TGCAGCGTTGAAAACCCATTTGCCGGGAGAAGGACAGATACGCAGTATTTT.

V is TRBV5-1 and J is TRBJ2-1; 9 nucleotides match TRBD2. Germline CDR1 and CDR2: SGHRS and YFSETQ. The trim removed 5 bases at V and 3 bases at J, leaving 15 bases unmatched. The CDR3 runs to 18 residues. CDR3 region: CASRGGTSRSWGYNEQFF. In DNA form, the CDR3 reads TGCGCCAGCAGGGGCGGGACTAGCCGCTCCTGGGGCTACAATGAGCAGTTCTTC.

The chain carries TRBV9 and TRBJ1-5, with D possibly matching TRBD1 (5 bases). V was trimmed by 4 bases and J by 3 bases, leaving 14 bases between them. Germline assignment: CDR1 SGDLS and CDR2 YYNGEE. The CDR3 is made up of 15 amino acids. The CDR3 region is CASSPHGAANQPQHF. CDR3 DNA: TGTGCCAGCAGCCCCCACGGGGCCGCCAATCAGCCCCAGCATTTT.